The 24 T cell receptor beta chains below come from one sample, sequenced in a study of blood T cells in healthy people across ages. Combining a sample-barcoded 5' primer with a J-beta primer mix, a second PCR ran for roughly 7 to 12 cycles. Each CDR3 protein gets one entry after TCRdb re-called the 5' RACE reads with MiXCR. The sample lists approximately 900,000 distinct CDR3 sequences; around 49% were seen once. The sample taken for sequencing was blood. The receptors here all came from a man younger than 40 in good health.

CDR3 DNA: TGTGCCAGCAGGGTTACAGGTAGCTCCTACAATGAGCAGTTCTTC. Translation: CASRVTGSSYNEQFF. J is TRBJ2-1 and V is TRBV5-6, with D perhaps TRBD1 (5 bases). The CDR3 sequence is 15 residues long. From germline, CDR1 is SGHDT and CDR2 YYEEEE. Trimming removed 5 bases from V and 0 bases from J, with 12 bases in between.

This clonotype turned up a few times. The genes are TRBV9 and TRBJ1-2, with D hard to call. CDR3 length: 12 amino acids. V was pared by 3 bases and J by 3 bases, with 6 bases between. The V gene's germline CDR1 is SGDLS and CDR2 YYNGEE. This CDR3 reads CASSDADYGYTF. CDR3 bases: TGTGCCAGCAGCGACGCTGACTATGGCTACACCTTC.

This clonotype was observed a handful of times. The CDR3 DNA reads TGCGCCAGCAGCCCCAGTGGCCTAGCGGGGGAAGATACGCAGTATTTT. This encodes CASSPSGLAGEDTQYF. V gene TRBV5-1 combines with J gene TRBJ2-3; 10 bases line up with TRBD2. Germline values: CDR1 SGHRS, CDR2 YFSETQ. The CDR3 spans 16 residues. After removal of 4 bases from V and 5 bases from J, the junction contained 10 bases not matched to a gene.

J is TRBJ1-4 and V is TRBV4-2, with TRBD1 identical over 7 bases. The CDR3 runs 15 residues. From germline, CDR1 is LGHNA and CDR2 YNFKEQ. Unmatched junction bases numbered 8, after V lost 2 bases and J lost 8 bases. CDR3 residues: CASSQPDRTGEKLFF. CDR3 coding DNA: TGTGCCAGCAGCCAACCCGACAGGACAGGAGAAAAACTGTTTTTT.

V gene TRBV12-3 or TRBV12-4 combines with J gene TRBJ2-7, with 7 bases aligning to TRBD1. The CDR3 runs 16 residues. J gave up 0 bases and V 5 bases, and 10 bases lay outside the gene matches. CDR3 bases: TGTGCCAGCAGTCGTGATGAGGGGGCGAGCTCCTACGAGCAGTACTTC. Its protein product is CASSRDEGASSYEQYF.

This clonotype was seen repeatedly, ten times or more. The chain has TRBV5-6 and TRBJ2-1; maybe TRBD2 (5 bases). V dropped 2 bases and J dropped 9 bases, with 15 bases sitting between them. Germline CDR1 reads SGHDT; CDR2 reads YYEEEE. The CDR3 sequence is 14 residues long. The CDR3 nucleotides are TGTGCCAGCAGCTTTGGTATCAGCGGTGGTGAGCAGTTCTTC. Protein sequence: CASSFGISGGEQFF.

This clonotype was counted only a few times. This chain uses TRBV12-3 or TRBV12-4 with TRBJ2-3; D is undetermined. The CDR3 totals 15 residues. Trimming pared 1 base from V and 6 bases from J, leaving 14 bases between. The DNA for the CDR3 is TGTGCCAGCAGTTTAGTACTTGGGAACGACGATACGCAGTATTTT. Its protein product is CASSLVLGNDDTQYF.

The chain combines TRBV4-3 with TRBJ1-1; no clear D. V was cut by 0 bases and J by 0 bases, with 14 bases left in between. The V gene's germline CDR1 is LGHNA and CDR2 YSLEER. CDR3 length equals 17 residues. This CDR3 reads CASSQDRSSPMNTEAFF. The CDR3, as DNA: TGCGCCAGCAGCCAAGATAGGAGCAGCCCAATGAACACTGAAGCTTTCTTT.

V usage is TRBV4-2 and J usage is TRBJ2-4; the D gene is possibly TRBD1 (5 bases). The J call may be in error: the DNA end matches TRBJ2-7 better. Germline-derived CDR1 and CDR2 are LGHNA and YNFKEQ. This CDR3 contains 16 residues. CDR3 sequence: CASSQLSRVGTDEQYF. Here the CDR3 DNA reads TGTGCCAGCAGCCAGCTTTCCAGGGTCGGCACTGACGAGCAGTACTTC.

As regards this clonotype: The junction departs from the called germline gene at one end, perhaps through a read error. This chain joins TRBV4-3 and TRBJ1-4; D unclear. Per the germline V gene, CDR1 is LGHNA and CDR2 is YSLEER. This CDR3 has 16 amino acids. CDR3 nucleotide sequence: TGCGCCAGCAGCCAAGAGAAAGCGGGGATTGATGAAGAACTGTTTTTT. It yields the protein CASSQEKAGIDEELFF.

This clonotype was detected only once. The chain combines TRBV29-1 with TRBJ2-5; D is perhaps TRBD1 (6 bases). Germline loops: CDR1 SQVTM, CDR2 ANQGSEA. The CDR3 has 14 residues. Trimming cost V 6 bases and J 0 bases, with 14 bases left between them. CDR3 region: CSVNRTGYQETQYF. The CDR3 DNA reads TGCAGCGTGAATCGCACAGGGTACCAAGAGACCCAGTACTTC.

J is TRBJ2-1 and V is TRBV5-1; 8 nucleotides align to TRBD2. Germline-derived CDR1 and CDR2 are SGHRS and YFSETQ. V lost 2 bases to trimming and J lost 7 bases; unmatched junction nucleotides: 5. The CDR3 runs to 14 residues. CDR3 nucleotides: TGCGCCAGCAGCTTTCCGGGGGGGCAGAATGAGCAGTTCTTC. Translation: CASSFPGGQNEQFF. The full variable domain, completed using reference TRBV5-1 and TRBJ2-1, is KAGVTQTPRYLIKTRGQQVTLSCSPISGHRSVSWYQQTPGQGLQFLFEYFSETQRNKGNFPGRFSGRQFSNSRSEMNVSTLELGDSALYLCASSFPGGQNEQFFGPGTRLTVL.

The J gene is TRBJ1-2, the V gene TRBV29-1; unclear D gene. The germline V gene encodes CDR1 SQVTM and CDR2 ANQGSEA. The CDR3 extends over 14 amino acids. The V gene lost 4 bases and the J gene lost 5 bases, with 17 bases spanning the gap. The CDR3 loop reads CSVAPRQGAYGYTF. As DNA, the CDR3 is TGCAGCGTTGCCCCACGGCAAGGAGCATATGGCTACACCTTC.

This rearrangement joins TRBV20-1 to TRBJ2-3; D is possibly TRBD2 (6 bases). This CDR3 has 16 residues. Germline loops: CDR1 DFQATT, CDR2 SNEGSKA (reference sequence). V lost 4 bases, J lost 0 bases, and 17 bases lay in between. CDR3 in DNA: TGCAGTGCTATCAGATTGCGGGGACTCAGCACAGATACGCAGTATTTT. Its protein is CSAIRLRGLSTDTQYF.

The V call is TRBV2, the J call TRBJ1-2, with a weak D call TRBD1 (6 bases). Germline CDR1 reads SNHLY; CDR2 reads FYNNEI. With 6 bases removed from V and 2 bases from J, the gap between germline ends came to 16 bases. The CDR3 contains 15 residues. As DNA, the CDR3 is TGTGCCAGCAGAAGGACAGAATCCCCCAACTATGGCTACACCTTC. Protein: CASRRTESPNYGYTF.

This clonotype was seen only once. The chain uses TRBV5-6 and TRBJ2-3; TRBD2 aligns across 9 bases. CDR1 is SGHDT, CDR2 YYEEEE, per germline. The CDR3 consists of 17 residues. After removal of 6 bases from V and 0 bases from J, the junction contained 11 bases not matched to a gene. The CDR3 DNA is TGTGCCAGCACCCTAGCGGGACGACCTCTTAGCACAGATACGCAGTATTTT. Amino acids: CASTLAGRPLSTDTQYF. Variable domain in full (rest from reference TRBV5-6 and TRBJ2-3): DAGVTQSPTHLIKTRGQQVTLRCSPKSGHDTVSWYQQALGQGPQFIFQYYEEEERQRGNFPDRFSGHQFPNYSSELNVNALLLGDSALYLCASTLAGRPLSTDTQYFGPGTRLTVL.

The chain has TRBV29-1 and TRBJ1-1, with D unresolved. The CDR3 is made up of 13 amino acids. Trimming pared 8 bases from V and 3 bases from J, leaving 16 bases between. Per the germline V gene, CDR1 is SQVTM and CDR2 is ANQGSEA. CDR3 amino acids: CSFRRRSDTEAFF. Here the CDR3 DNA reads TGCAGCTTCCGGCGAAGATCGGACACTGAAGCTTTCTTT.

The genes are TRBV7-9 and TRBJ1-6; D call uncertain. V gave up 2 bases and J gave up 7 bases, with 12 bases separating them. The length of the CDR3 is 15 residues. Germline V lookup: CDR1 SEHNR, CDR2 FQNEAQ (reference sequence). The CDR3 spells CASSLKGSDNSPLHF. CDR3 DNA sequence: TGTGCCAGCAGCTTAAAAGGGTCAGACAATTCACCCCTCCACTTT.

The chain uses TRBV5-1 and TRBJ1-1, with 10 bases identical to TRBD1. Germline V gene lookup returns CDR1 SGHRS and CDR2 YFSETQ. CDR3 length: 15 amino acids. Germline trimming cut 3 bases from V and 4 bases from J; bases unmatched to any gene: 6. CDR3 amino acids: CASSSDRGLGTEAFF. The CDR3 coding sequence is TGCGCCAGCAGCTCAGACAGGGGGCTTGGCACTGAAGCTTTCTTT.

This clonotype has only one observation. The chain couples TRBV4-1 to TRBJ2-1, with no clear D. The CDR3 contains 11 residues. The germline V and J ends were trimmed by 0 bases and 13 bases, with 7 bases remaining between them. Germline CDR1 MGHRA, CDR2 YSYEKL. CDR3: CASSQEETQFF. In DNA form, the CDR3 reads TGCGCCAGCAGCCAAGAAGAGACCCAGTTCTTC.

This chain connects TRBV5-1 to TRBJ2-7; D not resolved. This CDR3 spans 12 amino acids. CDR1 SGHRS and CDR2 YFSETQ come from the germline V gene. The V gene lost 7 bases and the J gene lost 0 bases, with 8 bases spanning the gap. DNA of the CDR3: TGCGCCAGCGGCTGGAGCTCCTACGAGCAGTACTTC. It yields the protein CASGWSSYEQYF.

The chain employs TRBV5-4 and TRBJ2-7; TRBD2 matches at 7 bases. With V trimmed by 6 bases and J by 4 bases, 16 bases remained unmatched. Germline-derived CDR1 and CDR2 are SGHNT and YYREEE (reference sequence). There are 16 residues in the CDR3. This CDR3 reads CASTTDPGTTEYEQYF. Here the CDR3 DNA reads TGTGCCAGCACCACCGACCCCGGGACTACCGAGTACGAGCAGTACTTC.

The rearrangement links TRBV4-1 to TRBJ1-2, with 9 nucleotides matching TRBD1. CDR1 is MGHRA and CDR2 is YSYEKL in the germline V gene. Trimming took 4 bases from V and 7 from J; bases not matched to a gene: 7. The CDR3 has 14 amino acids. CDR3 coding DNA: TGCGCCAGCAGCCGGGAACAGGGGGCCGGTGGCTACACCTTC. Its translation: CASSREQGAGGYTF.

The chain combines TRBV30 with TRBJ1-6; D perhaps matches TRBD1 (6 bases). The germline V gene has CDR1 GTSNPN and CDR2 SVGIG (reference sequence). V was trimmed by 3 bases and J by 7 bases, leaving 16 bases between them. CDR3 length: 15 amino acids. The CDR3 region has the DNA TGTGCCTGGAGGGTAGGAGGGGGAGGGAATTCACCCCTCCACTTT. Its protein is CAWRVGGGGNSPLHF.